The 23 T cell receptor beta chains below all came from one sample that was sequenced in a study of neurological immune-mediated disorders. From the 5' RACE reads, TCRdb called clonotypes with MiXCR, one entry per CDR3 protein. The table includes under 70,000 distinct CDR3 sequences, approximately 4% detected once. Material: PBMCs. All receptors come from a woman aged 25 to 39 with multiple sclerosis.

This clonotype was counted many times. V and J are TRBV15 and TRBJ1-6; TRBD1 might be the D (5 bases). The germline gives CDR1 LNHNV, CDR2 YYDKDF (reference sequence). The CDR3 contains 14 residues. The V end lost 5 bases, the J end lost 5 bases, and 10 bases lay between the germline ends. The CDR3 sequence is CATSRGRDNSPLHF. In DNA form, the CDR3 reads TGTGCCACCAGCCGGGGACGGGATAATTCACCCCTCCACTTT.

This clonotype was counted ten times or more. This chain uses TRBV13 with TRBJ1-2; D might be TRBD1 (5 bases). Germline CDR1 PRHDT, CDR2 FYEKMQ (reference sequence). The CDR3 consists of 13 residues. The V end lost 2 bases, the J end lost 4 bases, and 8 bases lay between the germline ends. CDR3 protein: CASSLQGFYGYTF. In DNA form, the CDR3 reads TGTGCCAGCAGCTTACAGGGCTTCTATGGCTACACCTTC.

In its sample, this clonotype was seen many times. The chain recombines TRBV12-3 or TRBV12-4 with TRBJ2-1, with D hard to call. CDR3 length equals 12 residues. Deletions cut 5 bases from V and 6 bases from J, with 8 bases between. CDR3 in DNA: TGTGCCAGCAGTCTAGATAGCAATGAGCAGTTCTTC. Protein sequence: CASSLDSNEQFF.

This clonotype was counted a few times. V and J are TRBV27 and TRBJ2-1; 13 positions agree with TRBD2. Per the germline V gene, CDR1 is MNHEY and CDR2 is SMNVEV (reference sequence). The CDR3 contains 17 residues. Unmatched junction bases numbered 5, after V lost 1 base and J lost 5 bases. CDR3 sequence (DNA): TGTGCCAGCAGTTTATATGGGACTAGCGGGATCGACAATGAGCAGTTCTTC. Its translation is CASSLYGTSGIDNEQFF.

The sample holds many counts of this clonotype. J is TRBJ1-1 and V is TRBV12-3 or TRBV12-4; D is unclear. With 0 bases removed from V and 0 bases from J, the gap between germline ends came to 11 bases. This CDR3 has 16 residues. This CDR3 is CASSLATQTMNTEAFF. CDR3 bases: TGTGCCAGCAGTTTAGCGACACAAACTATGAACACTGAAGCTTTCTTT.

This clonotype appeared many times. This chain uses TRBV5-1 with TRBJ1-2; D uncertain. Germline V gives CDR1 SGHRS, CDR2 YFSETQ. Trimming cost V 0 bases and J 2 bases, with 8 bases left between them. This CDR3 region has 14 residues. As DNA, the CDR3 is TGCGCCAGCAGCTTGGATCCTAAGAACTATGGCTACACCTTC. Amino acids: CASSLDPKNYGYTF.

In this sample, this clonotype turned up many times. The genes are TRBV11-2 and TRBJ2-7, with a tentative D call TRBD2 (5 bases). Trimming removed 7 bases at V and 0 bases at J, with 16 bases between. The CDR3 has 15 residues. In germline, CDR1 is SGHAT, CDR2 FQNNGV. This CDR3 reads CASTSGPAVSYEQYF. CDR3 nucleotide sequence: TGTGCCAGCACCTCTGGGCCAGCGGTCTCCTACGAGCAGTACTTC.

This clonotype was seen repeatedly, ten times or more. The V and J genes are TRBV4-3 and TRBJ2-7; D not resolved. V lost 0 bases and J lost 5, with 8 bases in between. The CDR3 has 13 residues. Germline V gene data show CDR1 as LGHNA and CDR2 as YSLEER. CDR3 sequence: CASSQELWNEQYF. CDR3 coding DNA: TGCGCCAGCAGCCAAGAGTTGTGGAACGAGCAGTACTTC.

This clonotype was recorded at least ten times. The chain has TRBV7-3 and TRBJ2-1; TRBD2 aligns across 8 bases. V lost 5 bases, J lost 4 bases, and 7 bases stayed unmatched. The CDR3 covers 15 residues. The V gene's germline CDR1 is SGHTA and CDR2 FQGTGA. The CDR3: CASSPVLAAYNEQFF. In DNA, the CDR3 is TGTGCCAGCAGCCCCGTACTAGCGGCGTACAATGAGCAGTTCTTC. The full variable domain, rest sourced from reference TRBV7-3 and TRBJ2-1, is GAGVSQTPSNKVTEKGKYVELRCDPISGHTALYWYRQSLGQGPEFLIYFQGTGAADDSGLPNDRFFAVRPEGSVSTLKIQRTERGDSAVYLCASSPVLAAYNEQFFGPGTRLTVL.

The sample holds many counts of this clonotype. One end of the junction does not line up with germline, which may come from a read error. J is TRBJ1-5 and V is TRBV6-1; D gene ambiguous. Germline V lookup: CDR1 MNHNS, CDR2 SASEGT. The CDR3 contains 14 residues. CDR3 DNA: TGTGCCAGCAGTGACGCCTCCGCCCGTCAGCCCCAGAATTTT. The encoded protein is CASSDASARQPQNF.

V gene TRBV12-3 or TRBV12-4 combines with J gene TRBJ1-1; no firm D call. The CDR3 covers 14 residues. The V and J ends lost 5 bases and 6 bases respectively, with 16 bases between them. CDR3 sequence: CASSPPRSEAEAFF. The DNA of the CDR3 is TGTGCCAGCAGTCCCCCCAGGTCGGAGGCTGAAGCTTTCTTT.

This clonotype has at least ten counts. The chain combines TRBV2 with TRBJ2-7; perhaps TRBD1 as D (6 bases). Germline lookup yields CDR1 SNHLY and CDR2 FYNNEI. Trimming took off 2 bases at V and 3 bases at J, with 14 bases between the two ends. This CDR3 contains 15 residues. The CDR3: CASSEIKQGRYEQYF. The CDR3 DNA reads TGTGCCAGCAGTGAAATCAAGCAGGGGCGCTACGAGCAGTACTTC.

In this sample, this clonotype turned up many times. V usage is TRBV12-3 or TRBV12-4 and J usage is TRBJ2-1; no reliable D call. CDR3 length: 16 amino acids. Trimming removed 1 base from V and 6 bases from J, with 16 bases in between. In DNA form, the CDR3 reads TGTGCCAGCAGTTTAGGTAGCAAAACGGCCTTCAATGAGCAGTTCTTC. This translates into CASSLGSKTAFNEQFF.

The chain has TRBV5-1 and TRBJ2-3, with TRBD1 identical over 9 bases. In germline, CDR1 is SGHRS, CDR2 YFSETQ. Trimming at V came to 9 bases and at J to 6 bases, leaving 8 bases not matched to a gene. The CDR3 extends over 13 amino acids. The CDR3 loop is CATKQGALDTQYF. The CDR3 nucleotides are TGCGCCACCAAACAGGGGGCTTTGGATACGCAGTATTTT.

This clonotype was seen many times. The CDR3 is CASSRASGNYGYTF. In DNA, the CDR3 is TGTGCCAGCAGTAGAGCTTCTGGGAACTATGGCTACACCTTC. V is TRBV2 and J is TRBJ1-2; D call uncertain. CDR1 and CDR2 (germline): SNHLY, FYNNEI. V lost 5 bases to trimming and J lost 2 bases, with 12 bases between them. This CDR3 contains 14 residues.

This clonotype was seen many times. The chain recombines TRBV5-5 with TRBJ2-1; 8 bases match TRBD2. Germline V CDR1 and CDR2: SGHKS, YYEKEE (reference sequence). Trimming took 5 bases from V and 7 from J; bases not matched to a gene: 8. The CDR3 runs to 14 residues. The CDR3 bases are TGTGCCAGCAGACGGGGGGGACTCGTTAATGAGCAGTTCTTC. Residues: CASRRGGLVNEQFF.

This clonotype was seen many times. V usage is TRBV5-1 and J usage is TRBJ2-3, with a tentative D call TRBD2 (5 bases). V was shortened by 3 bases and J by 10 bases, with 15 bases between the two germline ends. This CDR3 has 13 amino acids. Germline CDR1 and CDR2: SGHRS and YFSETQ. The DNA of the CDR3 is TGCGCCAGCAGCTACCCCCGGGGAGAGTCGCAGTATTTT. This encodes CASSYPRGESQYF.

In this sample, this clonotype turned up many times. The CDR3 spells CASSQEWGGELFF. For the CDR3, the DNA is TGTGCCAGCAGCCAAGAATGGGGCGGGGAGCTGTTTTTT. The chain employs TRBV14 and TRBJ2-2, with no clear D. In germline, CDR1 is SGHDN, CDR2 FVKESK. There are 13 residues in the CDR3. With 0 bases removed from V and 7 bases from J, the gap between germline ends came to 6 bases. Full variable domain (rest looked up from reference TRBV14 and TRBJ2-2): EAGVTQFPSHSVIEKGQTVTLRCDPISGHDNLYWYRRVMGKEIKFLLHFVKESKQDESGMPNNRFLAERTGGTYSTLKVQPAELEDSGVYFCASSQEWGGELFFGEGSRLTVL.

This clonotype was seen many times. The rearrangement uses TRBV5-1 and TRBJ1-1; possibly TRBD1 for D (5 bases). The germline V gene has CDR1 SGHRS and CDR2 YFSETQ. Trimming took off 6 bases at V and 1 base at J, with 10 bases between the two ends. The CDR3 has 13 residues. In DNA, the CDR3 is TGCGCCAGCAACCTACAGGAGAACACTGAAGCTTTCTTT. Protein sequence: CASNLQENTEAFF.

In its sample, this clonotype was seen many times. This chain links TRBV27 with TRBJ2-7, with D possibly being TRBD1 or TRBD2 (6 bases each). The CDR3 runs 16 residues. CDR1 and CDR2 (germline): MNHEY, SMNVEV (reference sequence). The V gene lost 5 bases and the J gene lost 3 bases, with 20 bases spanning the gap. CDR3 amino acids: CASSPNRVRGLYEQYF. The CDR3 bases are TGTGCCAGCAGTCCGAACAGGGTTAGGGGACTCTACGAGCAGTACTTC.

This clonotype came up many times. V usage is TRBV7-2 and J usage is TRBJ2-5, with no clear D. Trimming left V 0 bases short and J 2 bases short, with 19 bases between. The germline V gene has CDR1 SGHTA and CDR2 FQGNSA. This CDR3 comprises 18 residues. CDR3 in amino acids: CASSLALFRKTLQETQYF. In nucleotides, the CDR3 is TGTGCCAGCAGCTTAGCGCTGTTCAGGAAGACTTTACAAGAGACCCAGTACTTC. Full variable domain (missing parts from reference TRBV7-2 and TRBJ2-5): GAGVSQSPSNKVTEKGKDVELRCDPISGHTALYWYRQSLGQGLEFLIYFQGNSAPDKSGLPSDRFSAERTGGSVSTLTIQRTQQEDSAVYLCASSLALFRKTLQETQYFGPGTRLLVL.

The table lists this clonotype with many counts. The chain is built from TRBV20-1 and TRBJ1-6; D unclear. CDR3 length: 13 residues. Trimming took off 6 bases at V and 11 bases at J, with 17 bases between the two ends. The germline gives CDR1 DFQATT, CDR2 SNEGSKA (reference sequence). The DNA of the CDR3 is TGCAGTGCGACCGAGGGAGGTTTGACACCCCTCCACTTT. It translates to CSATEGGLTPLHF.

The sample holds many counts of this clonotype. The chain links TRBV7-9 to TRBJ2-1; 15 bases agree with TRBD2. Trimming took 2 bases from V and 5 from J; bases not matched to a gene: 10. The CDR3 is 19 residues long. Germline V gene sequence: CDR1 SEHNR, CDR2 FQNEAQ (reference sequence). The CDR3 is CASSLSLGLAGGSDNEQFF. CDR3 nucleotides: TGTGCCAGCAGCTTATCCCTCGGACTAGCGGGAGGGTCCGACAATGAGCAGTTCTTC.